This entry lists 11 T cell receptor beta chains sequenced from one sample in a study of blood T cells in healthy people across ages (dated by TCRdb to between 2015 and 2017). Libraries were made using 5' RACE. Sequencing was carried out with an Illumina HiSeq 2500. A second PCR of roughly 6 to 11 cycles was run with a J-beta primer mix and a sample-barcoded 5' primer. TCRdb itself trimmed the public reads at Q25 with fastp, ran MiXCR and retained productive beta chains. Identical CDR3 proteins give one entry, which carries the most common genes and DNA. This sample comprises about 780,000 distinct CDR3 sequences, 55% to 65% of them detected only once. The top ten clones comprise 25% to 35% of the sample. Material: blood. These receptors all come from a man aged 25 to 40 in good health.

This clonotype was counted only a few times. The rearrangement joins TRBV4-3 to TRBJ2-1, with 9 bases fitting TRBD1. Germline CDR1 reads LGHNA; CDR2 reads YSLEER. The CDR3 has 16 residues. V trimming: 5 bases; J trimming: 4 bases; junction bases outside the gene matches: 9. The CDR3 region has the DNA TGCGCCAGCAGCGCGACGGGACAGGGAACTTACAATGAGCAGTTCTTC. Its protein product is CASSATGQGTYNEQFF.

The rearrangement joins TRBV7-2 to TRBJ2-7; 8 bases agree with TRBD1. The CDR3 is 14 residues long. Trimming at V came to 5 bases and at J to 5 bases, leaving 8 bases not matched to a gene. CDR1 is SGHTA, CDR2 FQGNSA, per germline. CDR3 residues: CASSPGQARDEQYF. The CDR3 nucleotides read TGTGCCAGCAGCCCGGGACAGGCGAGGGACGAGCAGTACTTC.

Many counts were recorded for this clonotype. This chain connects TRBV20-1 to TRBJ2-5; 7 bases match TRBD1. The CDR3 runs 13 residues. J gave up 2 bases and V 7 bases, and 7 bases lay outside the gene matches. Looked up from germline, CDR1 is DFQATT and CDR2 is SNEGSKA (reference sequence). This CDR3 reads CSVGTAEQETQYF. In DNA form, the CDR3 reads TGCAGTGTGGGGACAGCCGAACAAGAGACCCAGTACTTC.

The CDR3, as DNA: TGTGCCAGCAGTGAATATGGGACAGGCGTCTACGAGCAGTACTTC. Amino acid sequence: CASSEYGTGVYEQYF. The J gene is TRBJ2-7, the V gene TRBV25-1; 8 bases line up with TRBD1. This CDR3 is built from 15 residues. Trimming at V came to 0 bases and at J to 3 bases, leaving 4 bases not matched to a gene. Germline-derived CDR1 and CDR2 are MGHDK and SYGVNS.

The chain employs TRBV20-1 and TRBJ2-7; maybe TRBD1 (6 bases). V was trimmed by 4 bases and J by 0 bases, leaving 7 bases between them. CDR3 size: 12 residues. Germline lookup yields CDR1 DFQATT and CDR2 SNEGSKA (reference sequence). The CDR3 spells CSANRVSYEQYF. The DNA of the CDR3 is TGCAGTGCTAACAGGGTCTCCTACGAGCAGTACTTC.

The chain links TRBV5-6 to TRBJ1-5; possibly TRBD1 for D (5 bases). Per germline, CDR1 SGHDT and CDR2 YYEEEE. Trimming stripped 4 bases from V and 0 bases from J, with 20 bases between. This CDR3 is built from 18 residues. The CDR3, as DNA: TGTGCCAGCAGCCTTCGAAGGGGTGTCCCATATAGCAATCAGCCCCAGCATTTT. Amino acid sequence: CASSLRRGVPYSNQPQHF.

This sequence joins TRBV6-1 and TRBJ2-7; 8 nucleotides agree with TRBD1. Germline loops: CDR1 MNHNS, CDR2 SASEGT. There are 14 residues in the CDR3. V lost 5 bases, J lost 3 bases, and 6 bases stayed unmatched. CDR3 sequence reads: CASSLQTGDYEQYF. CDR3 coding DNA: TGTGCCAGCAGTCTGCAGACAGGGGACTACGAGCAGTACTTC.

This sequence joins TRBV12-3 or TRBV12-4 and TRBJ2-6; 7 bases fit TRBD1. The CDR3 covers 20 residues. V shed 1 base and J 0 bases; nucleotides not matched to a gene: 12. CDR3: CASSLGGIRTGVSGANVLTF. CDR3 nucleotides: TGTGCCAGCAGTTTAGGTGGAATCCGGACAGGCGTCTCTGGGGCCAACGTCCTGACTTTC.

CDR3 coding DNA: TGTGCCATCAGCGAGACAGGTGGCAGCTACTACGAGCAGTACTTC. The encoded protein is CAISETGGSYYEQYF. This rearrangement joins TRBV10-3 to TRBJ2-7; the D gene is possibly TRBD1 (6 bases). V was trimmed by 6 bases and J by 3 bases, leaving 18 bases between them. In germline, CDR1 is ENHRY, CDR2 SYGVKD. The CDR3 is made up of 15 amino acids.

The rearrangement joins TRBV10-3 to TRBJ1-4; tentatively, D is TRBD1 (6 bases). Trimming took off 2 bases at V and 8 bases at J, with 12 bases between the two ends. Looked up from germline, CDR1 is ENHRY and CDR2 is SYGVKD. This CDR3 contains 14 residues. The CDR3 reads CAISEGRGREKLFF. DNA for the CDR3: TGTGCCATCAGTGAGGGCAGGGGACGCGAAAAACTGTTTTTT.

This chain joins TRBV9 and TRBJ2-2; 8 bases fit TRBD2. The CDR3 consists of 15 residues. The germline gives CDR1 SGDLS, CDR2 YYNGEE. The trim removed 3 bases at V and 3 bases at J, leaving 4 bases unmatched. DNA for the CDR3: TGTGCCAGCAGCGCGACTAGCGTCTACACCGGGGAGCTGTTTTTT. This sequence encodes CASSATSVYTGELFF.